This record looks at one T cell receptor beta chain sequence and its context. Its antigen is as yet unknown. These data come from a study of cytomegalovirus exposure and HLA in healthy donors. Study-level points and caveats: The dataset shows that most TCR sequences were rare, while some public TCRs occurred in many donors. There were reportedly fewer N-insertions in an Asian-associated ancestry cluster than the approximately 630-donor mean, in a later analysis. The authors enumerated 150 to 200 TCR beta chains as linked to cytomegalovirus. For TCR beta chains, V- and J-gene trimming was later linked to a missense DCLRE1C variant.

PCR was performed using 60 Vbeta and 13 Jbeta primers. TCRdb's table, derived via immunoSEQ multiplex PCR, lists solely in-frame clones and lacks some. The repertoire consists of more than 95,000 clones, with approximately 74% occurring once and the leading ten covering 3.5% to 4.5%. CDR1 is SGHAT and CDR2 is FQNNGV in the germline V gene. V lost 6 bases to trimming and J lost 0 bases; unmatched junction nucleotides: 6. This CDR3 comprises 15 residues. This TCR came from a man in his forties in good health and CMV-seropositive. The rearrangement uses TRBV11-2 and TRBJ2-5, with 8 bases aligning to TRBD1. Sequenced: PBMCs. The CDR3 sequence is CASRSQGQDQETQYF. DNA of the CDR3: TGTGCCAGCAGGTCCCAGGGACAGGACCAAGAGACCCAGTACTTC.